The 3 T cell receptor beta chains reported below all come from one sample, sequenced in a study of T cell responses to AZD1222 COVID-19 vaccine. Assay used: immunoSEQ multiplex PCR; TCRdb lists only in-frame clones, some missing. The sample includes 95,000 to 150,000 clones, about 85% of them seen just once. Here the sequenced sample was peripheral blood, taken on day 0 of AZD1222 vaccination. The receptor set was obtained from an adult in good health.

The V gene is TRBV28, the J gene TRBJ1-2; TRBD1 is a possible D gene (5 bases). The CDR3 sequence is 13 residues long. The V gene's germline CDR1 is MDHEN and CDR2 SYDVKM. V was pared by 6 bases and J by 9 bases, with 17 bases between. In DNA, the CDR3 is TGTGCCAGCAGGGGGGGAACAGAGGATCGCTACACCTTC. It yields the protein CASRGGTEDRYTF.

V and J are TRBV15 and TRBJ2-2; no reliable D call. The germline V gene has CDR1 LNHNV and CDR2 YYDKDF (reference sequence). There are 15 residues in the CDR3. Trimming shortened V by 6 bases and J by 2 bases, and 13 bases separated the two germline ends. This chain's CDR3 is CATRAEDTNTGELFF. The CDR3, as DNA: TGTGCCACCAGAGCTGAAGACACCAACACCGGGGAGCTGTTTTTT. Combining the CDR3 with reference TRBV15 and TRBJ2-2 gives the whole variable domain DAMVIQNPRYQVTQFGKPVTLSCSQTLNHNVMYWYQQKSSQAPKLLFHYYDKDFNNEADTPDNFQSRRPNTSFCFLDIRSPGLGDTAMYLCATRAEDTNTGELFFGEGSRLTVL.

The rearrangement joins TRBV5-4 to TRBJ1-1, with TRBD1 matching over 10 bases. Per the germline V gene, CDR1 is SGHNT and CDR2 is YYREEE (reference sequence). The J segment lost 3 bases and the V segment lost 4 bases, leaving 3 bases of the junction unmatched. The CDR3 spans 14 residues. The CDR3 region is CASSKGQGDTEAFF. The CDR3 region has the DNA TGTGCCAGCAGCAAAGGACAGGGGGACACTGAAGCTTTCTTT.